This T cell receptor beta chain was identified during a study of blood T cell repertoires in COVID-19. Assay: immunoSEQ multiplex PCR; the TCRdb copy retains only in-frame clones and omits some. The sample lists around 250,000 clones; 82% were seen once. This CDR3 is built from 13 residues. Looked up from germline, CDR1 is SEHNR and CDR2 is FQNEAQ (reference sequence). On this clone itself: The germline gene is not matched at one end of the junction; a read error may be the cause.

V usage is TRBV7-9 and J usage is TRBJ2-1, with TRBD2 identical over 13 bases. This receptor was obtained from a woman aged 18-29 years with acute or convalescent COVID-19. The sequenced sample consisted of peripheral blood. CDR3 loop: CASSARLAGGIIF. The CDR3 DNA sequence: TGTGCCAGCAGCGCCCGACTAGCGGGAGGTATCATCTTC.